This T cell receptor (beta chain) emerged from a study of CD8 T cells in ankylosing spondylitis. Study results and caveats: Ankylosing spondylitis blood appeared to be characterized by a TCR beta motif of roughly eight highly homologous variants.

Trimming cost V 4 bases and J 0 bases, with 13 bases left between them. The CDR3 loop spans 16 amino acids. This clonotype has just a few counts. Its antigen is not known. TCRdb itself ran the 5' RACE reads through MiXCR, one entry per CDR3 protein. The table lists some 700,000 distinct CDR3 sequences, about 20% of them singletons. The gene calls are TRBV12-3 or TRBV12-4 and TRBJ2-1; TRBD1 is a possible D gene (6 bases). The TCR was taken from a male donor with ankylosing spondylitis. The sample comprised blood, either unsorted or a sorted T cell fraction (not recorded which). CDR3 DNA: TGTGCCAGCAGTTCACAGGGTATACCCTCCTACAATGAGCAGTTCTTC. Amino acid sequence: CASSSQGIPSYNEQFF.